These 16 T cell receptor beta chains were sequenced from one sample in a study of beta chain features in type 1 diabetes (dated by TCRdb to 2016 to 2018). Preparation of the library involved the immunoSEQ multiplex PCR assay. All of the isolated RNA was reverse transcribed with the High Capacity cDNA Reverse Transcription Kit, so expressed TCRB transcripts were sequenced. Sourced from immuneACCESS, this table was stored by TCRdb with only in-frame sequences that have V and J called. A share of the clones is absent; for the studies checked, an unresolved V gene accounts for under half, and the remainder has no known explanation. A total of around 310,000 clones appear in this sample, approximately 9.9% of them only once. The ten largest clones add up to over 0.015% of the sample. The material sequenced was naive CD4+ T cells from blood. What the cell subset or site label conveys for this sample: true naive CD4+ T cells. These receptor sequences come from a woman aged 30 to 39 in good health.

The chain has TRBV15 and TRBJ2-3; D is undetermined. The germline V gene encodes CDR1 LNHNV and CDR2 YYDKDF (reference sequence). The CDR3 runs to 16 residues. The V end was cut by 0 bases, the J end by 0 bases, with 10 bases between. CDR3 loop: CATSREAVDSTDTQYF. The CDR3 coding sequence is TGTGCCACCAGCAGAGAGGCGGTCGATAGCACAGATACGCAGTATTTT.

This clone was found a few times. The V gene is TRBV7-2, the J gene TRBJ2-2; D is perhaps TRBD2 (5 bases). CDR1 is SGHTA and CDR2 is FQGNSA in the germline V gene. Trimming removed 1 base at V and 2 bases at J, with 14 bases between. The CDR3 sequence is 17 residues long. The CDR3 loop reads CASSLDFLAGNTGELFF. The CDR3 nucleotides read TGTGCCAGCAGCTTAGATTTCCTAGCCGGTAACACCGGGGAGCTGTTTTTT.

There are a few counts of this clone. The V gene is TRBV4-3, the J gene TRBJ2-3; the D gene is possibly TRBD2 (5 bases). The CDR3 has 16 residues. V lost 0 bases, J lost 2 bases, and 12 bases lay in between. The germline CDR1 and CDR2 sequences are LGHNA and YSLEER. The DNA for the CDR3 is TGCGCCAGCAGCCAAGATCGGGGTGCTTCCACAGATACGCAGTATTTT. Protein product: CASSQDRGASTDTQYF.

The rearrangement links TRBV5-1 to TRBJ2-1; 14 positions agree with TRBD2. CDR3 length: 16 amino acids. CDR1 SGHRS and CDR2 YFSETQ come from the germline V gene. V shed 3 bases, J shed 8 bases, and the junction held 7 bases outside the gene matches. CDR3 in amino acids: CASSSGTSGRNHEQFF. As DNA, the CDR3 is TGCGCCAGCAGCTCCGGGACTAGCGGGAGAAACCATGAGCAGTTCTTC.

This clone was seen a few times. One junction end does not reproduce the germline sequence, and a read error may be involved. The chain joins TRBV7-7 to TRBJ2-5; 7 bases are a match to TRBD2. The CDR3 totals 16 residues. Germline V gene data show CDR1 as SSHAT and CDR2 as FNYEAQ (reference sequence). The chain's CDR3 is CASSKPTSERKETQYF. CDR3 DNA: TGTGCTAGCAGCAAGCCCACTAGCGAGAGAAAAGAGACCCAGTACTTC.

A note on this clone: The DNA is left out, because the CDR3 cannot be placed on it with certainty; the CDR3 is given as TCRdb lists it. V and J are TRBV2 and TRBJ1-5; the table calls TRBD1, which could not be checked here. Germline CDR1 is SNHLY and CDR2 is FYNNEI. With termini counted, the CDR3 has 17 amino acids. CDR3 sequence reads: CASILDRALGAYQPQHF.

J is TRBJ1-1 and V is TRBV29-1, with D possibly matching TRBD1 (5 bases). Trimming removed 5 bases from V and 6 bases from J, with 16 bases in between. Germline V gene sequence: CDR1 SQVTM, CDR2 ANQGSEA. The length of the CDR3 is 13 residues. CDR3 bases: TGCAGCGTTTTCCCCCCAGGGTTAGCTGAAGCTTTCTTT. It specifies CSVFPPGLAEAFF.

In this sample, this clone turned up a few times. This rearrangement joins TRBV7-9 to TRBJ2-7; 9 bases agree with TRBD1. With V trimmed by 5 bases and J by 1 base, 3 bases remained unmatched. Germline V CDR1 and CDR2: SEHNR, FQNEAQ (reference sequence). This CDR3 has 14 amino acids. The CDR3 loop reads CASSTGTGSYEQYF. As DNA, the CDR3 is TGTGCCAGCAGCACCGGGACAGGGTCCTACGAGCAGTACTTC.

The chain links TRBV19 to TRBJ1-5; D is uncertain. The germline gives CDR1 LNHDA, CDR2 SQIVND (reference sequence). CDR3 length equals 12 residues. The V end was cut by 5 bases, the J end by 3 bases, with 5 bases between. Here the CDR3 DNA reads TGTGCCAGTAGTCTCCTCAATCAGCCCCAGCATTTT. This translates into CASSLLNQPQHF.

The chain couples TRBV5-1 to TRBJ1-2; the match to TRBD1 covers 9 bases. The CDR3 spans 12 residues. Germline CDR1 reads SGHRS; CDR2 reads YFSETQ. V lost 3 bases to trimming and J lost 8 bases; unmatched junction nucleotides: 2. CDR3 in DNA: TGCGCCAGCAGCTGGACAGGGGTCGGCTACACCTTC. Residues: CASSWTGVGYTF.

This chain joins TRBV29-1 and TRBJ1-1; 7 nucleotides agree with TRBD1. CDR3 length equals 14 residues. Trimming took 7 bases from V and 1 from J; bases not matched to a gene: 9. CDR1 and CDR2 (germline): SQVTM, ANQGSEA. For the CDR3, the DNA is TGCAGCGCACCGGGACAGATCACGAACACTGAAGCTTTCTTT. As protein: CSAPGQITNTEAFF.

Only a few counts were recorded for this clone. The chain employs TRBV29-1 and TRBJ2-5; D possibly corresponds to TRBD2 (5 bases). The CDR3 consists of 13 residues. V was cut by 4 bases and J by 2 bases, with 11 bases left in between. Germline loops: CDR1 SQVTM, CDR2 ANQGSEA. This chain's CDR3 is CSVARAEQETQYF. The DNA of the CDR3 is TGCAGCGTTGCGCGGGCAGAACAAGAGACCCAGTACTTC.

In this sample, this clone turned up a few times. The V call is TRBV9, the J call TRBJ2-1, with 7 bases matching TRBD2. Germline CDR1 and CDR2: SGDLS and YYNGEE. The V and J ends lost 4 bases and 0 bases, in that order; junction bases with no gene match: 4. The CDR3 consists of 15 residues. CDR3: CASSNSGASYNEQFF. The DNA of the CDR3 is TGTGCCAGCAGCAACAGCGGGGCCTCCTACAATGAGCAGTTCTTC.

The table lists this clone with a few counts. The V gene is TRBV30, the J gene TRBJ2-7, with no clear D. This CDR3 region has 15 residues. CDR1 is GTSNPN and CDR2 is SVGIG in the germline V gene (reference sequence). With 4 bases removed from V and 0 bases from J, the gap between germline ends came to 16 bases. The chain's CDR3 is CAWIRYGRNSYEQYF. CDR3 DNA: TGTGCCTGGATTCGATACGGTAGAAACTCCTACGAGCAGTACTTC.

In its sample, this clone was seen a few times. The chain joins TRBV28 to TRBJ2-3, with 7 bases that match TRBD2. Looked up from germline, CDR1 is MDHEN and CDR2 is SYDVKM. The CDR3 consists of 15 residues. After removal of 7 bases from V and 0 bases from J, the junction contained 7 bases not matched to a gene. The DNA of the CDR3 is TGTGCCAGCACCCGGCCTAGCGGAAGCACAGATACGCAGTATTTT. Its protein product is CASTRPSGSTDTQYF. The full variable domain, its missing parts supplied by reference TRBV28 and TRBJ2-3, is DVKVTQSSRYLVKRTGEKVFLECVQDMDHENMFWYRQDPGLGLRLIYFSYDVKMKEKGDIPEGYSVSREKKERFSLILESASTNQTSMYLCASTRPSGSTDTQYFGPGTRLTVL.

The chain employs TRBV21-1 and TRBJ2-1; TRBD2 is taken as the D call from the table, unchecked against the DNA. TRBV21-1 represents a pseudogene. This CDR3 region has 16 residues. DNA of the CDR3: TGTGCCAGCAGCAAAGCAGACGGGAGGTCCCACAATGAGCAGTTCTTC. Translating it yields CASSKADGRSHNEQFF.